The 22 T cell receptor beta chains below all came from one sample that was sequenced in a study of shared clonotypes between healthy human individuals. The data were produced by immunoSEQ multiplex PCR, yet TCRdb's version contains in-frame clones alone and is incomplete. The sample consists of more than 2,000,000 clones, more than 90% of them appearing once. The sequencing input was naive CD4+ T cells sorted from blood. The subset denotes: CD45RA+ positively selected. These receptor sequences come from a man aged 18 to 30 in good health.

The V and J genes are TRBV21-1 and TRBJ1-2. TRBV21-1 represents a pseudogene. The CDR3 is 12 amino acids. The CDR3 coding sequence is TGTGCCAGCATCCGGGCAGACTATGGCTACACCTTC. It is translated as CASIRADYGYTF.

This rearrangement joins TRBV19 to TRBJ2-7; D tentatively reads TRBD1 or TRBD2 (5 bases each). Germline V gene sequence: CDR1 LNHDA, CDR2 SQIVND (reference sequence). The CDR3 spans 16 residues. V was pared by 6 bases and J by 3 bases, with 21 bases between. CDR3 nucleotides: TGTGCCAGTAGGAATAGCCGGGACGGCGTTCTCTACGAGCAGTACTTC. Translation: CASRNSRDGVLYEQYF.

This chain joins TRBV5-1 and TRBJ2-2; D uncertain. The V gene's germline CDR1 is SGHRS and CDR2 YFSETQ. V lost 6 bases and J lost 0, with 12 bases in between. The length of the CDR3 is 15 residues. CDR3 region: CASTGSLPNTGELFF. The CDR3 region has the DNA TGCGCCAGCACCGGTTCCCTCCCGAACACCGGGGAGCTGTTTTTT. The full variable domain, in which reference TRBV5-1 and TRBJ2-2 provide the parts outside the CDR3, is KAGVTQTPRYLIKTRGQQVTLSCSPISGHRSVSWYQQTPGQGLQFLFEYFSETQRNKGNFPGRFSGRQFSNSRSEMNVSTLELGDSALYLCASTGSLPNTGELFFGEGSRLTVL.

The genes are TRBV6-5 and TRBJ1-6; D gene ambiguous. Germline CDR1 is MNHEY and CDR2 is SVGAGI. V dropped 5 bases and J dropped 7 bases, with 12 bases sitting between them. This CDR3 has 14 amino acids. The CDR3 region has the DNA TGTGCCAGCAGTCCGGGGTTAGTGAATTCACCCCTCCACTTT. It is translated as CASSPGLVNSPLHF.

This clone was detected once. The chain has TRBV7-2 and TRBJ2-7, with 7 bases aligning to TRBD2. CDR1 is SGHTA, CDR2 FQGNSA, per germline. The length of the CDR3 is 16 residues. Trimming removed 1 base from V and 3 bases from J; junction bases left unmatched: 9. CDR3: CASSLGSSGGFYEQYF. The CDR3 nucleotides are TGTGCCAGCAGCTTAGGGTCTAGCGGTGGGTTCTACGAGCAGTACTTC.

V usage is TRBV2 and J usage is TRBJ2-2; D is unclear. Trimming cost V 7 bases and J 0 bases, with 12 bases left between them. This CDR3 comprises 15 residues. CDR1 and CDR2 (germline): SNHLY, FYNNEI. CDR3 in DNA: TGTGCCAGCAATGGTCAGCCTACGAACACCGGGGAGCTGTTTTTT. Translation: CASNGQPTNTGELFF.

This clone showed up just once. The chain couples TRBV6-5 to TRBJ2-3; the match to TRBD2 covers 8 bases. CDR3 length equals 13 residues. The J segment lost 4 bases and the V segment lost 7 bases, leaving 4 bases of the junction unmatched. Germline assignment: CDR1 MNHEY and CDR2 SVGAGI. CDR3 DNA sequence: TGTGCCAGCACGCGGGGGGATGCAGATACGCAGTATTTT. Residues: CASTRGDADTQYF.

Only one count was recorded for this clone. The chain is built from TRBV1 and TRBJ2-5; the DNA was not compared with TRBD2, the D call given in the table. TRBV1 is deemed a pseudogene. The CDR3 spans 17 residues. This CDR3 reads CTSSQDWVAGDQETQYF. In nucleotides, the CDR3 is TGCACCAGCAGCCAAGATTGGGTAGCGGGGGACCAAGAGACCCAGTACTTC.

This chain connects TRBV7-8 to TRBJ1-5, with 8 bases that match TRBD1. The V and J ends lost 4 bases and 2 bases, in that order; junction bases with no gene match: 4. The CDR3 loop spans 15 amino acids. Germline lookup yields CDR1 SGHVS and CDR2 FQNEAQ. This CDR3 is CASSSPDRGNQPQHF. Written as DNA, the CDR3 is TGTGCCAGCAGCTCGCCGGACAGGGGCAATCAGCCCCAGCATTTT.

Of note for this clone: Other DNA variants within this sample encode the same CDR3. V and J are TRBV5-1 and TRBJ2-2; tentative D call: TRBD1 (5 bases). The CDR3 loop spans 14 amino acids. V was shortened by 2 bases and J by 2 bases, with 7 bases between the two germline ends. Germline assignment: CDR1 SGHRS and CDR2 YFSETQ. CDR3 sequence reads: CASSLRTNTGELFF. The CDR3 nucleotides are TGCGCCAGCAGCTTAAGGACAAACACCGGGGAGCTGTTTTTT.

A few counts support this clone. The rearrangement links TRBV19 to TRBJ1-1, with unresolved D. Trimming took 5 bases from V and 0 from J, leaving 7 bases between them. CDR3 size: 13 residues. CDR1 is LNHDA and CDR2 is SQIVND in the germline V gene (reference sequence). CDR3 protein: CASSGMMNTEAFF. CDR3 nucleotide sequence: TGTGCCAGTAGTGGTATGATGAACACTGAAGCTTTCTTT.

V and J are TRBV6-1 and TRBJ1-6; no firm D call. The germline V gene encodes CDR1 MNHNS and CDR2 SASEGT. Trimming stripped 6 bases from V and 0 bases from J, with 6 bases between. The length of the CDR3 is 14 residues. The CDR3 loop is CASRVGSYNSPLHF. CDR3 coding DNA: TGTGCCAGCAGGGTAGGCTCCTATAATTCACCCCTCCACTTT.

The chain has TRBV7-2 and TRBJ2-1; no clear D. Germline values: CDR1 SGHTA, CDR2 FQGNSA. The CDR3 runs 15 residues. Trimming shortened V by 0 bases and J by 4 bases, and 10 bases separated the two germline ends. DNA for the CDR3: TGTGCCAGCAGCTTAGCGGGATCCTTATACAATGAGCAGTTCTTC. It specifies CASSLAGSLYNEQFF.

This rearrangement joins TRBV4-1 to TRBJ1-3, with 8 positions matching TRBD1. The CDR3 is 13 residues long. Germline CDR1 is MGHRA and CDR2 is YSYEKL. V lost 8 bases, J lost 1 base, and 1 base stayed unmatched. CDR3 nucleotide sequence: TGCGCCAGCCGGACAGGGTCTGGAAACACCATATATTTT. This encodes CASRTGSGNTIYF.

In the case of this clone: The same CDR3 also results from other DNA sequences found in this sample. This chain links TRBV7-9 with TRBJ2-5; D may be TRBD2 (6 bases). Trimming shortened V by 3 bases and J by 1 base, and 9 bases separated the two germline ends. This CDR3 is 14 amino acids long. The germline V gene has CDR1 SEHNR and CDR2 FQNEAQ (reference sequence). DNA for the CDR3: TGTGCCAGCAGCTTGACCGGGAGCCAAGAGACCCAGTACTTC. Its translation is CASSLTGSQETQYF.

The chain employs TRBV28 and TRBJ1-2, with TRBD1 identical over 12 bases. Germline CDR1 is MDHEN and CDR2 is SYDVKM. The CDR3 runs 16 residues. Losses at the gene ends were 3 bases for V and 7 bases for J; bases not matched to a gene: 9. The CDR3 nucleotides read TGTGCCAGCAGTTTCTTCTCCGGGACAGGGGGCAGTGGCTACACCTTC. It translates to CASSFFSGTGGSGYTF.

The gene calls are TRBV5-4 and TRBJ2-5, with TRBD1 identical over 7 bases. CDR1 and CDR2 from the germline V gene are SGHNT and YYREEE (reference sequence). The junction had 7 bases not matched to a gene; V was cut back by 3 bases and J by 5 bases. The CDR3 extends over 14 amino acids. CDR3 amino acids: CASSSQGKSETQYF. Written as DNA, the CDR3 is TGTGCCAGCAGCTCACAGGGGAAATCGGAGACCCAGTACTTC.

The chain employs TRBV7-8 and TRBJ2-7; possibly TRBD1 or TRBD2 for D (5 bases each). The CDR3 runs to 13 residues. Germline-derived CDR1 and CDR2 are SGHVS and FQNEAQ. Trimming removed 7 bases from V and 9 bases from J, with 19 bases in between. The DNA for the CDR3 is TGTGCCAGCACACTTAGGACCGGGGACGTGCAGTACTTC. Protein: CASTLRTGDVQYF.

On this clone: One junction end does not reproduce the germline sequence, and a read error may be involved. This chain joins TRBV10-3 and TRBJ1-1; possibly TRBD1 for D (6 bases). The CDR3 extends over 13 amino acids. In germline, CDR1 is ENHRY, CDR2 SYGVKD. This CDR3 reads CAIRGHENTEVFF. The DNA of the CDR3 is TGTGCCATCAGGGGACACGAGAACACTGAAGTTTTCTTT.

The chain couples TRBV6-1 to TRBJ1-2; no clear D. V was clipped by 4 bases and J by 5 bases, with 8 bases between them. Germline loops: CDR1 MNHNS, CDR2 SASEGT. This CDR3 has 12 amino acids. The CDR3 region has the DNA TGTGCCAGCAGTGCTGGGTGGTATGGCTACACCTTC. Translated, it gives CASSAGWYGYTF.

V is TRBV28 and J is TRBJ1-6, with TRBD1 identical over 7 bases. J gave up 8 bases and V 1 base, and 5 bases lay outside the gene matches. Germline lookup yields CDR1 MDHEN and CDR2 SYDVKM. This CDR3 has 15 residues. CDR3 region: CASSLSGTVDSPLHF. CDR3 sequence (DNA): TGTGCCAGCAGTTTATCCGGGACAGTTGATTCACCCCTCCACTTT.

This chain links TRBV2 with TRBJ2-1; D possibly corresponds to TRBD2 (6 bases). This CDR3 spans 14 amino acids. V lost 7 bases and J lost 2, with 12 bases in between. CDR1 and CDR2 (germline): SNHLY, FYNNEI. CDR3 region: CASTRLVTYNEQFF. The CDR3 DNA is TGTGCCAGCACTCGACTAGTGACCTACAATGAGCAGTTCTTC.